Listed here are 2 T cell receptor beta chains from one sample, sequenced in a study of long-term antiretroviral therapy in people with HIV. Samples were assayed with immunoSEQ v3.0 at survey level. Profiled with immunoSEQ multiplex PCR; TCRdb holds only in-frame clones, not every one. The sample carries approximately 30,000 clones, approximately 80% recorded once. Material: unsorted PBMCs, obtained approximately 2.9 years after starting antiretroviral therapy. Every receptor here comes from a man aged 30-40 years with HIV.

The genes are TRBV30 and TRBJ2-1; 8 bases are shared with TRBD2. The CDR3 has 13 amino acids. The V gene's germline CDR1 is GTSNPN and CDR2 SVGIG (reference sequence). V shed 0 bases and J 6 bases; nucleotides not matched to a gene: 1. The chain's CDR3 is CAWSVGLVNEQFF. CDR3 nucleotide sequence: TGTGCCTGGAGTGTGGGACTAGTCAATGAGCAGTTCTTC.

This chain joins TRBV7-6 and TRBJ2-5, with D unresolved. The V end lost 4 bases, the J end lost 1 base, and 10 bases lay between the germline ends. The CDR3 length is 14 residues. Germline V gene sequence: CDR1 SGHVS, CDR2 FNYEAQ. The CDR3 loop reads CASSSGRFQETQYF. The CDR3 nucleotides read TGTGCCAGCAGCTCCGGACGGTTCCAAGAGACCCAGTACTTC.